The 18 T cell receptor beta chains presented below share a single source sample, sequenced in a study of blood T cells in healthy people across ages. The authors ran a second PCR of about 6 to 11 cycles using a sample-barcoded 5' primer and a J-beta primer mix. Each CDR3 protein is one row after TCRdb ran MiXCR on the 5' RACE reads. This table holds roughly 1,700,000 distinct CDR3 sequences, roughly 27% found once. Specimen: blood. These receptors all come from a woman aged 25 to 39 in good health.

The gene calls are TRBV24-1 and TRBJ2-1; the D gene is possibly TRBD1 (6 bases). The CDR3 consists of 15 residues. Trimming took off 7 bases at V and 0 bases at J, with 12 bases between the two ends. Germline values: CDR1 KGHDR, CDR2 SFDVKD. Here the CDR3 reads CATSKDRGSYNEQFF. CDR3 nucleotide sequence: TGTGCCACCAGCAAGGACAGAGGCTCCTACAATGAGCAGTTCTTC.

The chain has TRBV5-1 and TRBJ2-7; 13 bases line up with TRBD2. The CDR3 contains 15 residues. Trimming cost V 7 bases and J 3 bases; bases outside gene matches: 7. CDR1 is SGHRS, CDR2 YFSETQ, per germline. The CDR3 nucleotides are TGCGCCAGCGCTAGACTAGCGGGGGGCGACTACGAGCAGTACTTC. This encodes CASARLAGGDYEQYF.

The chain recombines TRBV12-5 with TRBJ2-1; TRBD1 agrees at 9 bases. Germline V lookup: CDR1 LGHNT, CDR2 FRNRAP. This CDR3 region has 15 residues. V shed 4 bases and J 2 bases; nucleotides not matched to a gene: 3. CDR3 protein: CASGSRTGAYNEQFF. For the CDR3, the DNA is TGTGCTAGTGGTTCGAGGACAGGGGCCTACAATGAGCAGTTCTTC.

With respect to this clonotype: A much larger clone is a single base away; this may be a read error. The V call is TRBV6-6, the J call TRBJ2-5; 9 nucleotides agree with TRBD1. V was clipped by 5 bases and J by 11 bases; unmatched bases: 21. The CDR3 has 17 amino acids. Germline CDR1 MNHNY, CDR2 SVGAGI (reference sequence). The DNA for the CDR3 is TGTGCCAGCAGTCACCCTACCCCGGGACAGGGTCGCAATGAGCAGTACTTC. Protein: CASSHPTPGQGRNEQYF.

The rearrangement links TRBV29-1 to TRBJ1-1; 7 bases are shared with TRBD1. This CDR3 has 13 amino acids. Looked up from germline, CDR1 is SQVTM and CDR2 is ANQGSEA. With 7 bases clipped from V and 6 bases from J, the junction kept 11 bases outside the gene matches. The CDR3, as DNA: TGCAGCGGTTCGGGACAGCGACTCGCTGAAGCTTTCTTT. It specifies CSGSGQRLAEAFF.

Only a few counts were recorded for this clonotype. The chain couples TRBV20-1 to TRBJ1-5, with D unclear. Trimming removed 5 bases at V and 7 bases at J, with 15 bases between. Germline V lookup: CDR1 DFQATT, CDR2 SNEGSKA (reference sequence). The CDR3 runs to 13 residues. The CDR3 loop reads CSASPGEQQPQHF. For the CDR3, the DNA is TGCAGTGCTTCCCCCGGGGAGCAACAGCCCCAGCATTTT.

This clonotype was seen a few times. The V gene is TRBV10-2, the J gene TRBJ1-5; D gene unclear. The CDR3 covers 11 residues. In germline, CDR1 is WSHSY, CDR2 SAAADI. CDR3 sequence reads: CGVRTNQPQHF. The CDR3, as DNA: TGCGGGGTGAGGACCAATCAGCCCCAGCATTTT.

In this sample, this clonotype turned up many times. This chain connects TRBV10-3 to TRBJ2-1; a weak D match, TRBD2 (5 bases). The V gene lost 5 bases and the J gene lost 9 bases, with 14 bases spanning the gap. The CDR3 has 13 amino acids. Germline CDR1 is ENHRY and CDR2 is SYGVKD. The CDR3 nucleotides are TGTGCCATCAGTCCCACTCCCGAGGGTGAGCAGTTCTTC. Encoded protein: CAISPTPEGEQFF.

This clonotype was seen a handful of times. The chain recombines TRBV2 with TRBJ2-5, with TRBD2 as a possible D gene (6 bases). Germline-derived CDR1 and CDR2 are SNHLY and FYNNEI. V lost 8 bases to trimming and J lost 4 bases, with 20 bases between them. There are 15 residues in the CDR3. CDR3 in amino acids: CASQEGRRRIETQYF. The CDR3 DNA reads TGTGCCAGCCAGGAGGGAAGAAGGAGGATAGAGACCCAGTACTTC.

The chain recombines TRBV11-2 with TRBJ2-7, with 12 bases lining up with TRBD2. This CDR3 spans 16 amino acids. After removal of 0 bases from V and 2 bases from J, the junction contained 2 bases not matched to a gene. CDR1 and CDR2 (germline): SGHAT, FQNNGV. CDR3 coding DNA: TGTGCCAGCAGCTTAGAGACTAGCGGGAGTCCCTACGAGCAGTACTTC. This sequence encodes CASSLETSGSPYEQYF.

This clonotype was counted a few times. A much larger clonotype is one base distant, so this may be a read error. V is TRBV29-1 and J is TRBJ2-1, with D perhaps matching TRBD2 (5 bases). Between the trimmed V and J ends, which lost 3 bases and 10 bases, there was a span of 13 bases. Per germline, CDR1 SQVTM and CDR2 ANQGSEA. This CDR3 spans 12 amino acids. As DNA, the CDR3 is TGCAGCGTTGAGTTCACAGACTACGAGCAGTTCTTC. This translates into CSVEFTDYEQFF.

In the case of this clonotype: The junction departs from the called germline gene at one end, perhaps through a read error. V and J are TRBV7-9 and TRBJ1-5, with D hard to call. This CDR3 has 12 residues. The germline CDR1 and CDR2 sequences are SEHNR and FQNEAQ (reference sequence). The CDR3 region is CASSFEGQPLHF. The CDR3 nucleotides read TGTGCCAGCAGCTTCGAGGGTCAGCCCCTGCATTTT.

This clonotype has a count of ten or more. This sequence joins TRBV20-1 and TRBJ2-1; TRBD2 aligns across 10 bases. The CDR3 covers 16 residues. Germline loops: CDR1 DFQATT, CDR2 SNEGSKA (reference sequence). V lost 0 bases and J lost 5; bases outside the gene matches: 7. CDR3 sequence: CSARDRASGRNNEQFF. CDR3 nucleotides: TGCAGTGCTAGAGATAGGGCTAGCGGGAGAAACAATGAGCAGTTCTTC.

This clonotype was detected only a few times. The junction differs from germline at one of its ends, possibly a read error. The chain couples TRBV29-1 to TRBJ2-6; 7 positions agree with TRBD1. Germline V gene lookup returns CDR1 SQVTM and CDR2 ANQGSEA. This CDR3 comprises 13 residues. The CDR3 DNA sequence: TGCAGCGGGGGACAGTGTGGGGCCAACGTCCGGACTTTC. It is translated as CSGGQCGANVRTF.

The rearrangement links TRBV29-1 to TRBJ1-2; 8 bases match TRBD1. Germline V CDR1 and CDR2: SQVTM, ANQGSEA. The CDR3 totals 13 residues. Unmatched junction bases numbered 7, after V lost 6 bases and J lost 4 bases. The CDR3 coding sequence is TGCAGCGTGGACAGGGATTTTATCTATGGCTACACCTTC. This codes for CSVDRDFIYGYTF.

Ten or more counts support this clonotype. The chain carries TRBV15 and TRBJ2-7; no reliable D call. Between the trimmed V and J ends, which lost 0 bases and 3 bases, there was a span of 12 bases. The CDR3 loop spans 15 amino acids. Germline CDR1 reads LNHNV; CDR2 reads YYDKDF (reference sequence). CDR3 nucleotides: TGTGCCACCAGCAGAGAAGGAAACAGTTACTACGAGCAGTACTTC. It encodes CATSREGNSYYEQYF.

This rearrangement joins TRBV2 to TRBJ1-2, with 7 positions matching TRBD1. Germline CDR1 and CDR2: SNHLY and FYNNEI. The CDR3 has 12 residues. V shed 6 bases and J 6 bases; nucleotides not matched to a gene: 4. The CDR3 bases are TGTGCCAGCAGAGGGACAGCTGATGGCTACACCTTC. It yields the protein CASRGTADGYTF. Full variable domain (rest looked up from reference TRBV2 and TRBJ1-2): EPEVTQTPSHQVTQMGQEVILRCVPISNHLYFYWYRQILGQKVEFLVSFYNNEISEKSEIFDDQFSVERPDGSNFTLKIRSTKLEDSAMYFCASRGTADGYTFGSGTRLTVV.

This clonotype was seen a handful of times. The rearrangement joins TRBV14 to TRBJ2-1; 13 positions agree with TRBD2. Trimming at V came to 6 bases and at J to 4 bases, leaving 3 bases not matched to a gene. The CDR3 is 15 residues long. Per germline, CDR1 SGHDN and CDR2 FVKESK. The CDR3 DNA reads TGTGCCAGCAGACTAGCGGGGGGGGAGTACAATGAGCAGTTCTTC. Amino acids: CASRLAGGEYNEQFF.